These 27 T cell receptor beta chains originate from one sample sequenced in a study of T-cell memory formation after mild COVID-19. TCRdb redid the calling of the 5' RACE reads with MiXCR, one entry per CDR3 protein. The repertoire consists of over 300,000 distinct CDR3 sequences, with less than 25% occurring once and the leading ten covering about 21%. Sequences were obtained from PBMCs or a T cell subset sorted from them (not recorded which). These receptors originate from a man aged 18 to 30 who had mild COVID-19 (a few samples of this study predate the infection). Cell type and time point are not known.

This clonotype was observed a few times. The chain combines TRBV10-1 with TRBJ2-3; 8 nucleotides agree with TRBD1. The V gene's germline CDR1 is WNHNN and CDR2 SYGVQD (reference sequence). This CDR3 contains 15 residues. Germline trimming cut 2 bases from V and 3 bases from J; bases unmatched to any gene: 4. This CDR3 reads CASSEGQGATDTQYF. The CDR3 bases are TGCGCCAGCAGTGAGGGGCAGGGGGCAACAGATACGCAGTATTTT.

V is TRBV6-5 and J is TRBJ2-7; TRBD1 might be the D (6 bases). CDR1 is MNHEY, CDR2 SVGAGI, per germline. CDR3 length: 10 residues. V lost 9 bases and J 5 bases, leaving 8 bases between the germline ends. CDR3 residues: CARGQNEQYV. The CDR3 nucleotides are TGTGCCAGGGGACAAAACGAGCAGTACGTC.

The rearrangement joins TRBV12-3 or TRBV12-4 to TRBJ1-4, with D tentatively TRBD1 (5 bases). The V gene lost 3 bases and the J gene lost 7 bases, with 12 bases spanning the gap. This CDR3 comprises 14 residues. The CDR3 sequence is CASSLWDLGEKLFF. Written as DNA, the CDR3 is TGTGCCAGCAGTTTGTGGGACCTAGGTGAAAAACTGTTTTTT.

This clonotype appeared a few times. This chain links TRBV28 with TRBJ1-6; 10 nucleotides line up with TRBD1. Germline assignment: CDR1 MDHEN and CDR2 SYDVKM. The V gene end was trimmed by 8 bases and the J gene end by 7 bases; junction bases not matched to a gene: 8. The CDR3 totals 15 residues. The CDR3 loop is CASGWPGQGNSPLHF. The CDR3 DNA is TGTGCCAGCGGCTGGCCGGGACAGGGGAATTCACCCCTCCACTTT. Complete variable domain (other parts from reference TRBV28 and TRBJ1-6): DVKVTQSSRYLVKRTGEKVFLECVQDMDHENMFWYRQDPGLGLRLIYFSYDVKMKEKGDIPEGYSVSREKKERFSLILESASTNQTSMYLCASGWPGQGNSPLHFGNGTRLTVT.

This clonotype was counted a few times. This sequence joins TRBV6-5 and TRBJ1-5; TRBD1 might be the D (5 bases). V lost 0 bases to trimming and J lost 7 bases, with 7 bases between them. The CDR3 spans 13 residues. Germline V gene sequence: CDR1 MNHEY, CDR2 SVGAGI. Written as DNA, the CDR3 is TGTGCCAGCAGTTACTCACGGGACCAGCCCCAGCATTTT. Its translation is CASSYSRDQPQHF.

The table lists this clonotype with many counts. The chain has TRBV27 and TRBJ1-2, with 8 positions matching TRBD1. Germline CDR1 MNHEY, CDR2 SMNVEV (reference sequence). J was trimmed by 6 bases and V by 6 bases; bases with no gene match: 6. This CDR3 contains 13 residues. CDR3 bases: TGTGCCAGCAGGCGGACAGGGAGGGATGGCTACACCTTC. Residues: CASRRTGRDGYTF.

The table lists this clonotype with a few counts. The chain combines TRBV5-1 with TRBJ2-3, with TRBD1 matching 10 bases. CDR3 length equals 15 residues. Germline V gives CDR1 SGHRS, CDR2 YFSETQ. The V gene end was trimmed by 3 bases and the J gene end by 2 bases; junction bases not matched to a gene: 3. CDR3 loop: CASSSGQGITDTQYF. For the CDR3, the DNA is TGCGCCAGCAGCTCGGGACAGGGGATCACAGATACGCAGTATTTT.

The V call is TRBV4-1, the J call TRBJ1-1, with TRBD1 as a possible D gene (6 bases). CDR3 size: 18 residues. Trimming took 1 base from V and 5 from J, leaving 23 bases between them. Germline V gene lookup returns CDR1 MGHRA and CDR2 YSYEKL. CDR3 DNA sequence: TGCGCCAGCAGCCAAGGCCGGGACAAGATGTGGGAAGGAACTGAAGCTTTCTTT. This codes for CASSQGRDKMWEGTEAFF.

This clonotype came up many times. The chain joins TRBV7-2 to TRBJ2-3, with D possibly matching TRBD2 (6 bases). Trimming took 5 bases from V and 1 from J, leaving 16 bases between them. Germline V gene lookup returns CDR1 SGHTA and CDR2 FQGNSA. The CDR3 runs to 16 residues. CDR3 nucleotides: TGTGCCAGCAGCCCAGGCGGTCGCGGGGGCACAGATACGCAGTATTTT. Residues: CASSPGGRGGTDTQYF.

This clonotype was observed a handful of times. V gene TRBV5-1 combines with J gene TRBJ2-3; possible D gene TRBD2, 6 bases. V was clipped by 1 base and J by 2 bases, with 11 bases between them. This CDR3 is 15 amino acids long. Per germline, CDR1 SGHRS and CDR2 YFSETQ. The CDR3 is CASSLSGRVTDTQYF. DNA for the CDR3: TGCGCCAGCAGCTTGTCCGGGAGAGTCACAGATACGCAGTATTTT. Combining the CDR3 with reference TRBV5-1 and TRBJ2-3 gives the whole variable domain KAGVTQTPRYLIKTRGQQVTLSCSPISGHRSVSWYQQTPGQGLQFLFEYFSETQRNKGNFPGRFSGRQFSNSRSEMNVSTLELGDSALYLCASSLSGRVTDTQYFGPGTRLTVL.

This sequence joins TRBV5-1 and TRBJ1-1, with 8 bases that match TRBD1. The germline CDR1 and CDR2 sequences are SGHRS and YFSETQ. V was pared by 4 bases and J by 4 bases, with 6 bases of the junction left unmatched. The length of the CDR3 is 14 residues. The CDR3 DNA is TGCGCCAGCAGCACACAGGGGGGGTCCACTGAAGCTTTCTTT. It codes for CASSTQGGSTEAFF. Looking up the rest from reference TRBV5-1 and TRBJ1-1 gives the full variable domain: KAGVTQTPRYLIKTRGQQVTLSCSPISGHRSVSWYQQTPGQGLQFLFEYFSETQRNKGNFPGRFSGRQFSNSRSEMNVSTLELGDSALYLCASSTQGGSTEAFFGQGTRLTVV.

V gene TRBV7-9 combines with J gene TRBJ2-3; no reliable D call. The germline CDR1 and CDR2 sequences are SEHNR and FQNEAQ (reference sequence). This CDR3 is 14 amino acids long. V lost 4 bases and J 4 bases, leaving 12 bases between the germline ends. In DNA form, the CDR3 reads TGTGCCAGCAGCTCGGTCTCTAGGGCAGATACGCAGTATTTT. Translating it yields CASSSVSRADTQYF.

This clonotype was found a few times. This chain connects TRBV7-3 to TRBJ2-5; D uncertain. V was trimmed by 6 bases and J by 5 bases, leaving 10 bases between them. Germline V lookup: CDR1 SGHTA, CDR2 FQGTGA. The CDR3 contains 12 residues. CDR3 region: CASRSGSETQYF. As DNA, the CDR3 is TGTGCCAGCAGGTCGGGCTCGGAGACCCAGTACTTC.

This clonotype showed up many times. V and J are TRBV5-1 and TRBJ1-6; 7 bases are shared with TRBD1. The V gene's germline CDR1 is SGHRS and CDR2 YFSETQ. Trimming at V came to 1 base and at J to 8 bases, leaving 3 bases not matched to a gene. The CDR3 runs to 14 residues. The CDR3 spells CASSLITGDSPLHF. CDR3 coding DNA: TGCGCCAGCAGCTTGATCACAGGGGATTCACCCCTCCACTTT.

The rearrangement links TRBV19 to TRBJ2-3; D unclear. Germline V gene sequence: CDR1 LNHDA, CDR2 SQIVND (reference sequence). CDR3 length equals 14 residues. V was pared by 8 bases and J by 0 bases, with 12 bases between. The CDR3 is CASADGFSTDTQYF. In DNA form, the CDR3 reads TGTGCCAGTGCGGACGGCTTTAGCACAGATACGCAGTATTTT.

This clonotype turned up a few times. The gene calls are TRBV4-3 and TRBJ1-1; possible D gene TRBD1, 5 bases. Between the trimmed V and J ends, which lost 4 bases and 5 bases, there was a span of 17 bases. CDR3 length equals 15 residues. The germline V gene has CDR1 LGHNA and CDR2 YSLEER. The CDR3 DNA reads TGCGCCAGCAGCCCCTACGCCGGGCAGGGTACTGAAGCTTTCTTT. It yields the protein CASSPYAGQGTEAFF.

This clonotype has just a few counts. The chain has TRBV5-1 and TRBJ1-2; D gene uncertain. V was cut by 9 bases and J by 8 bases, with 8 bases left in between. CDR3 length equals 9 residues. Germline lookup yields CDR1 SGHRS and CDR2 YFSETQ. CDR3 nucleotides: TGCGCCACCCCAGAGGGCTACACCTTC. Translation: CATPEGYTF.

The sample holds many counts of this clonotype. J is TRBJ1-2 and V is TRBV7-9, with a weak D call TRBD1 (5 bases). Germline lookup yields CDR1 SEHNR and CDR2 FQNEAQ (reference sequence). V lost 6 bases and J 5 bases, leaving 13 bases between the germline ends. This CDR3 has 13 amino acids. CDR3 sequence reads: CASSPGGRYGYTF. The CDR3 DNA reads as TGTGCCAGCAGTCCCGGGGGGAGATATGGCTACACCTTC.

The chain uses TRBV5-5 and TRBJ2-5; the D gene is possibly TRBD1 (6 bases). Trimming took 5 bases from V and 5 from J, leaving 19 bases between them. Germline V CDR1 and CDR2: SGHKS, YYEKEE (reference sequence). The CDR3 is 15 amino acids. CDR3 residues: CASRPRQASGETQYF. In DNA form, the CDR3 reads TGTGCCAGCAGACCCAGACAGGCCTCTGGGGAGACCCAGTACTTC.

This clonotype was seen a few times. The V call is TRBV5-1, the J call TRBJ2-3; tentatively, D is TRBD1 (5 bases). The length of the CDR3 is 16 residues. Germline assignment: CDR1 SGHRS and CDR2 YFSETQ. V lost 0 bases to trimming and J lost 4 bases, with 15 bases between them. CDR3: CASSLGTQEHADTQYF. DNA of the CDR3: TGCGCCAGCAGCTTGGGGACACAAGAACACGCAGATACGCAGTATTTT.

This clonotype has more than one count but fewer than ten. This rearrangement joins TRBV12-3 or TRBV12-4 to TRBJ2-2; D gene ambiguous. Deletions cut 11 bases from V and 5 bases from J, with 15 bases between. The CDR3 sequence is 13 residues long. The CDR3 coding sequence is TGTGCCTACGGGTACAGTGGAACCGGGGAGCTGTTTTTT. Translating it yields CAYGYSGTGELFF.

The chain combines TRBV5-1 with TRBJ2-7, with D possibly matching TRBD1 (6 bases). There are 12 residues in the CDR3. The germline gives CDR1 SGHRS, CDR2 YFSETQ. The V end lost 4 bases, the J end lost 6 bases, and 11 bases lay between the germline ends. The CDR3 reads CASSQTGSEQYF. Here the CDR3 DNA reads TGCGCCAGCAGCCAGACAGGATCCGAGCAGTACTTC.

The V gene is TRBV9, the J gene TRBJ2-1, with 7 bases aligning to TRBD2. CDR1 SGDLS and CDR2 YYNGEE come from the germline V gene. The ends lost 2 bases at V and 10 bases at J; junction bases unmatched: 0. CDR3 length: 11 amino acids. CDR3 nucleotide sequence: TGTGCCAGCAGCGTCGGGGGGGAGCAGTTCTTC. Translated: CASSVGGEQFF.

This clonotype has more than one count but fewer than ten. The rearrangement uses TRBV6-6 and TRBJ1-1, with D unresolved. The length of the CDR3 is 13 residues. Between the trimmed V and J ends, which lost 0 bases and 4 bases, there was a span of 6 bases. CDR1 MNHNY and CDR2 SVGAGI come from the germline V gene (reference sequence). The CDR3 DNA sequence: TGTGCCAGCAGTTACTCGTCTATCACTGAAGCTTTCTTT. Its protein is CASSYSSITEAFF.

This clonotype appeared a single time. The V and J genes are TRBV5-1 and TRBJ2-3, with TRBD2 matching 12 bases. Trimming took 2 bases from V and 3 from J; bases not matched to a gene: 10. The V gene's germline CDR1 is SGHRS and CDR2 YFSETQ. The CDR3 runs 18 residues. The CDR3 region is CASSFSRLAGDRTDTQYF. CDR3 nucleotides: TGCGCCAGCAGCTTCAGCCGACTAGCGGGGGATAGGACAGATACGCAGTATTTT.

This clonotype has at least ten counts. This chain links TRBV4-1 with TRBJ1-3; D is unclear. This CDR3 has 16 residues. Trimming took 0 bases from V and 0 from J, leaving 9 bases between them. Per germline, CDR1 MGHRA and CDR2 YSYEKL. This CDR3 is CASSQEPQVSGNTIYF. The CDR3 DNA follows: TGCGCCAGCAGCCAAGAGCCCCAGGTCTCTGGAAACACCATATATTTT.

The V and J genes are TRBV4-3 and TRBJ2-7; 8 bases are shared with TRBD1. Germline lookup yields CDR1 LGHNA and CDR2 YSLEER. The CDR3 sequence is 14 residues long. Trimming cost V 6 bases and J 0 bases; bases outside gene matches: 4. CDR3: CASSPDRDSYEQYF. As DNA, the CDR3 is TGCGCCAGCAGTCCGGACAGGGACTCCTACGAGCAGTACTTC.